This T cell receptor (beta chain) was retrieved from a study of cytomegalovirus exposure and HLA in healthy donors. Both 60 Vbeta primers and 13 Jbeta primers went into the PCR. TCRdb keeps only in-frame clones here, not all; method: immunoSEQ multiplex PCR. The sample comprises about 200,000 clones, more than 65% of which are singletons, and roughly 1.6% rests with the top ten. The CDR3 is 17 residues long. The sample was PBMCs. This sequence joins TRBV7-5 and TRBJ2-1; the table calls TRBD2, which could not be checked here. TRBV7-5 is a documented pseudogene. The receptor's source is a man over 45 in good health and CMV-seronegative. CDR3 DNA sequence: TGTGCCAGAAGAAGGTCCTTTGTGGCGGGAGCGAGTAATGAGCAGTTCTTC. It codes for CARRRSFVAGASNEQFF.